This T cell receptor beta chain was documented in a study of T cell responses to AZD1222 COVID-19 vaccine. Study at large: It was second doses at about 4 or about 12 weeks that were pooled.

Profiled with immunoSEQ multiplex PCR; TCRdb holds only in-frame clones, not every one. Altogether around 84,000 clones are present, nearly 90% being singletons, with the ten largest covering approximately 1.5%. With respect to this clone: The target antigen is unknown.

General study results and limits: Clonal diversity was possibly underestimated; the donors were predominantly white British and more often female. The study found Spike-specific TCR breadth and depth rose after two AZD1222 doses.

The sequence was collected from an adult in good health. Specimen: peripheral blood, collected on day 0 of AZD1222 vaccination.

This chain's CDR3 is CASSLSWGTEAFF. CDR3 nucleotide sequence: TGTGCCAGCAGTTTAAGTTGGGGTACTGAAGCTTTCTTT. The chain couples TRBV12-3 or TRBV12-4 to TRBJ1-1; D not resolved. Trimming removed 2 bases from V and 5 bases from J, with 9 bases in between. The CDR3 is made up of 13 amino acids.